The source of this TCR beta chain is a study of cytomegalovirus exposure and HLA in healthy donors. Remarks on this clone: Its specificity is unknown.

The PCR had 60 Vbeta and 13 Jbeta primers. Some clones are missing from TCRdb's copy, which holds only in-frame ones; the method was immunoSEQ multiplex PCR. The sample carries around 110,000 clones, around 69% recorded once. This CDR3 is 14 amino acids long. CDR1 and CDR2 (germline): SGHRS, YFSETQ. V was pared by 3 bases and J by 9 bases, with 9 bases of the junction left unmatched. Study-level results: In a later analysis, TCR beta V- and J-gene trimming was associated with a missense DCLRE1C variant. Sequencing depth roughly uniform across donors was assumed in presence/absence analyses. Later analysis identified about 18,000 TCR beta sequences associated with HLA alleles, using a false discovery rate threshold of 0.05.

The rearrangement uses TRBV5-1 and TRBJ2-3, with 8 bases matching TRBD1. This sequence was found in a woman in her thirties or forties in good health and CMV-seropositive. Source material: PBMCs. In nucleotides, the CDR3 is TGCGCCAGCAGCTCGGGACAGGAGGACAGCACGCAGTATTTT. Its translation: CASSSGQEDSTQYF.